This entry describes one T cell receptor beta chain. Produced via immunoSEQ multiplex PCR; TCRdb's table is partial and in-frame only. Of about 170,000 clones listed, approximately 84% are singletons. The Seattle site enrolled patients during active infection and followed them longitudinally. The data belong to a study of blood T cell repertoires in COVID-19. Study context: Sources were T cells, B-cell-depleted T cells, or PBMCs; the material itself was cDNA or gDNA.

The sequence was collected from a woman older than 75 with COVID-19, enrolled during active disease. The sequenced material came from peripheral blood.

This chain's CDR3 is CASSPTSGADTQYF. In nucleotides, the CDR3 is TGTGCCAGCAGCCCGACTAGCGGGGCAGATACGCAGTATTTT. The chain carries TRBV7-7 and TRBJ2-3, with TRBD2 identical over 11 bases. Per germline, CDR1 SSHAT and CDR2 FNYEAQ (reference sequence). V dropped 5 bases and J dropped 4; count of bases not matched to a gene: 2. The CDR3 extends over 14 amino acids. Using reference TRBV7-7 and TRBJ2-3 for the parts outside the CDR3, the full variable domain is GAGVSQSPRYKVTKRGQDVTLRCDPISSHATLYWYQQALGQGPEFLTYFNYEAQPDKSGLPSDRFSAERPEGSISTLTIQRTEQRDSAMYRCASSPTSGADTQYFGPGTRLTVL.